This T cell receptor (beta chain) was obtained from a study of T-cell reconstitution after alpha-beta-depleted transplantation in children. Findings of the study overall: Several hundred expanded graft clones reportedly gave rise to the alpha-beta T cells present about two months after transplant.

V was pared by 3 bases and J by 1 base, with 1 base of the junction left unmatched. Germline V gives CDR1 MDHEN, CDR2 SYDVKM. The CDR3 is made up of 15 amino acids. Unique molecular identifiers were built into the TCRbeta library. TCRdb reprocessed the PCR reads with MiXCR, giving one entry per CDR3 protein. The sample contains about 440,000 distinct CDR3 sequences, approximately 41% of which appear only once. A note on this clonotype: The antigen remains undetermined.

The sample in question was PBMCs, obtained before TCRalphabeta/CD19-depleted stem cell transplant. The source of this sequence is a girl under 10 years old with aplastic anemia, due to receive a stem cell transplant. This rearrangement joins TRBV28 to TRBJ2-5; 11 bases agree with TRBD2. This CDR3 is CASSFSGGAQETQYF. The CDR3 DNA is TGTGCCAGCAGTTTTAGCGGGGGGGCCCAAGAGACCCAGTACTTC.